This section outlines one T cell receptor (beta chain) sequence together with its context. One entry per CDR3 protein results from TCRdb running MiXCR on the RT-PCR reads. The repertoire holds fewer than 800,000 distinct CDR3 sequences, with more than 13% as singletons. The CDR3 runs to 14 residues. V was clipped by 6 bases and J by 1 base, with 13 bases between them. Germline assignment: CDR1 SGHRS and CDR2 YFSETQ. The sample taken for sequencing was memory CD4+ T cells from blood. The sequence derives from a female donor in good health, serving as a healthy control. The chain recombines TRBV5-1 with TRBJ1-1; maybe TRBD1 (5 bases). The CDR3 protein is CASTLAGGNTEAFF. The CDR3, as DNA: TGCGCCAGCACTCTCGCCGGGGGGAACACTGAAGCTTTCTTT.